This T cell receptor (beta chain) originates from a study of blood T cell repertoires in COVID-19. Overall study context: Researchers got acute and convalescent COVID-19 samples from the United States, Italy and Spain. T cells, B-cell-depleted T cells, or PBMCs supplied cDNA or gDNA.

Per the original data handling: Reference gene primer amplification gave nucleated cell count estimates. Data came from immunoSEQ multiplex PCR; TCRdb stores just in-frame clones and leaves some out. Clone size and the V and J calls come from that table; the DNA yielded D and trimming. The sample shows approximately 24,000 clones, approximately 86% of them seen only once. The CDR3 is 15 amino acids. Germline CDR1 and CDR2: SNHLY and FYNNEI. As regards this clone: The junction departs from germline at one end; a sequencing error may be responsible.

Input material: peripheral blood. V is TRBV2 and J is TRBJ2-2, with 13 bases lining up with TRBD2. The sequence came from a man aged 70 or older with acute or convalescent COVID-19. This CDR3 reads CASSRGLAGTEELFF. CDR3 DNA: TGTGCCAGCAGCCGGGGACTAGCGGGGACCGAGGAGCTGTTTTTT.